This T cell receptor (beta chain) comes out of a study of blood T cell repertoires in COVID-19. Study-wide context: COVID-19 samples, acute and convalescent, were from the United States, Italy and Spain. PBMCs, B-cell-depleted T cells, or T cells were the source of the cDNA or gDNA that made up the material.

This CDR3 region has 15 residues. Trimming shortened V by 4 bases and J by 4 bases, and 14 bases separated the two germline ends. Per germline, CDR1 MNHEY and CDR2 SVGEGT. Under the authors' procedure: Amplified reference gene primers provided the basis for estimating nucleated cell counts. Generated by immunoSEQ multiplex PCR, the TCRdb table keeps only in-frame clones and is missing some. The V and J calls and clone size come from that table; D and trimming were worked out from the DNA. The sample lists about 280,000 clones, roughly 90% occurring once. The clonotype was recovered from a woman aged 25 to 39 with COVID-19, enrolled during active disease. The rearrangement uses TRBV6-2 or TRBV6-3 and TRBJ1-5; D unclear. Source material: peripheral blood. CDR3 nucleotides: TGTGCCAGCAGTTCTCTGTCGGTGATGAATCAGCCCCAGCATTTT. It codes for CASSSLSVMNQPQHF.